These T cell receptor beta chains were read from a single sample in a study of blood T cell repertoires in COVID-19. The data were produced by immunoSEQ multiplex PCR, yet TCRdb's version contains in-frame clones alone and is incomplete. The table lists over 110,000 clones, approximately 81% of them singletons. Material for sequencing was peripheral blood. The source of these receptors is a human donor in a cohort sampled during active COVID-19. Both conserved end residues are part of each CDR3. A D gene is named only where the DNA matches it firmly.

v_gene	d_gene	CDR3aa
TRBV7-9	-	CASSLGTIYEQYF
TRBV27	-	CASSPLGYEQYF
TRBV21-1	-	CASSIRDYLPPEQYF
TRBV3-1/TRBV3-2	TRBD2	CASSQSTERENEQFF
TRBV18	TRBD1	CASSAGTGSTGNTIYF
TRBV5-1	-	CASSLAPTDGYTF
TRBV5-4	TRBD2	CASSQTAGVGYEQYF
TRBV7-2	TRBD2	CASSPMSGGYNEQFF
TRBV20-1	TRBD1	CSASSLQGSGRQETQYF
TRBV7-2	-	CASSLGKTSIVGETQYF
TRBV19	-	CASSMAHGLGQPQHF
TRBV7-2	-	CASSYGGGNTIYF
TRBV27	TRBD1	CASRRQGSTDTQYF
TRBV7-3	-	CASSKSPSGSGANVLTF
TRBV5-4	TRBD2	CASSLGGTSAYNEQFF
TRBV19	TRBD2	CARTSGGSSYEQYF
TRBV19	-	CASRPTEPQIETQYF
TRBV11-3	-	CASSLEGSGYTDTQYF
TRBV27	-	CASRRDTFPNQPQHF
TRBV2	-	CASSVRGPPEQYF
TRBV10-2	TRBD1	CASNGQEDQPQHF
TRBV4-1	-	CASSHRTVGDYEQYF
TRBV7-9	TRBD1	CASSAQQGVRTEAFF
TRBV6-4	TRBD2	CASTLVAGDGEQYF
TRBV4-2	-	CASSQDPQVSYNEQFF
TRBV3-1/TRBV3-2	-	CASSQGGRGTNTGELFF
TRBV6-1	-	CASSEAGQDYEQYF
TRBV6-5	-	CASRSSAGELFF
TRBV3-1/TRBV3-2	TRBD2	CASSQDGLAGDGYEQYF
TRBV19	-	CASSKQGYEQYF
TRBV14	-	CASSQLSYELYF
TRBV6-1	TRBD1	CASSGRGGTALNEKLFF
TRBV24-1	TRBD2	CATNSGTSGRNEQFF
TRBV19	TRBD1	CASSLRETGGYEQYF
TRBV2	-	CASRGGYGYTF
TRBV28	TRBD2	CASSTLGGGVPYEQYF
TRBV19	TRBD2	CASSQRNPGLAGAHEQFF
TRBV6-1	-	CASSEVGQSYEQYF
TRBV18	TRBD2	CASSLRLAGGEETQYF
TRBV20-1	-	CSASFRGQGSYEQYF
TRBV2	-	CASRENGSPTYEQYF
TRBV5-1	TRBD2	CASSSGLAGGFYEQYF
TRBV21-1	-	CASSKGLGEQYF
TRBV7-2	-	CASSHLWDTDYEQYF
TRBV23-1	-	CASSLNSGVYTIYF
TRBV28	TRBD1	CASRPGQSYEQYF
TRBV7-2	-	CASSYPGISLYEQYF
TRBV18	-	CASSPTGNYNSPLHF